The clone carrying this TCR beta chain has a count of ten or more. A much larger clone lies one base from this, so it may be a read error. Sample-barcoded 5' priming and a J-beta primer mix drove a second PCR of 7 to 11 cycles. A minimum of 2.5 million CDR3-containing paired-end reads was obtained for each sample. TCRdb used MiXCR to reprocess the 5' RACE reads, holding one entry per CDR3 protein. The sample contains about 650,000 distinct CDR3 sequences, about 34% of which appear only once. The data were taken from a study of blood T cells in healthy people across ages. Germline V gene sequence: CDR1 ENHRY, CDR2 SYGVKD. This CDR3 has 14 amino acids.

The rearrangement joins TRBV10-3 to TRBJ2-7; D may be TRBD2 (5 bases). This sequence originates from a woman over 75 in good health. The specimen was blood. The CDR3, as DNA: TGTGCCATCAGGGAGTTGGGAGCCTACTACGAGCAGTACTTC. Translating it yields CAIRELGAYYEQYF.